The TCR beta chain described here comes from a study of cytomegalovirus exposure and HLA in healthy donors. The table lists this clone with a count of one. Its antigen is as yet unknown. This CDR3 is 15 amino acids long. After removal of 0 bases from V and 7 bases from J, the junction contained 5 bases not matched to a gene. CDR1 and CDR2 (germline): SGHDT, YYEEEE. The PCR ran on 60 Vbeta and 13 Jbeta primers. Generated by immunoSEQ multiplex PCR, the TCRdb table keeps only in-frame clones and is missing some. The sample includes around 150,000 clones, roughly 85% of them seen just once. Study observations and caveats: Later analysis identified several of the most significant clusters that appeared linked to common viral pathogens.

The TCR originated in a woman younger than 45 in good health and CMV-seronegative. Sequencing was done on a sample of PBMCs. This sequence joins TRBV5-6 and TRBJ1-4, with 8 bases aligning to TRBD1. The CDR3 reads CASSLEQGAGEKLFF. In nucleotides, the CDR3 is TGTGCCAGCAGCTTGGAGCAGGGGGCGGGTGAAAAACTGTTTTTT.